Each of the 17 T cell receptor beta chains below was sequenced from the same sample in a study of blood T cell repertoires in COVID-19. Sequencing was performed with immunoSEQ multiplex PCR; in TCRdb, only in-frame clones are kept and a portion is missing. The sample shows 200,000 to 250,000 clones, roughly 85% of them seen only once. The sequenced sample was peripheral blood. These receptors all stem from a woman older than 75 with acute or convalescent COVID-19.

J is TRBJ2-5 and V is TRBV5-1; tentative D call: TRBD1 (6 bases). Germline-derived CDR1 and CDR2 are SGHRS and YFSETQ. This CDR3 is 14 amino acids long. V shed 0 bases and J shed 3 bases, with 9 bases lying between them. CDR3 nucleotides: TGCGCCAGCAGCTTGGTTGCAGGGGAAGAGACCCAGTACTTC. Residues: CASSLVAGEETQYF. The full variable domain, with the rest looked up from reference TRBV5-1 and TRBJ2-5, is KAGVTQTPRYLIKTRGQQVTLSCSPISGHRSVSWYQQTPGQGLQFLFEYFSETQRNKGNFPGRFSGRQFSNSRSEMNVSTLELGDSALYLCASSLVAGEETQYFGPGTRLLVL.

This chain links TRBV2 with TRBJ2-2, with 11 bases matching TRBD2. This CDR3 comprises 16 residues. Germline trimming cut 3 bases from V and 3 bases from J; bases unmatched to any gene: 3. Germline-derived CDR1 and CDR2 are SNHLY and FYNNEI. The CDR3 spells CASSELSGGDTGELFF. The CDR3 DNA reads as TGTGCCAGCAGTGAGCTTAGCGGGGGGGACACCGGGGAGCTGTTTTTT.

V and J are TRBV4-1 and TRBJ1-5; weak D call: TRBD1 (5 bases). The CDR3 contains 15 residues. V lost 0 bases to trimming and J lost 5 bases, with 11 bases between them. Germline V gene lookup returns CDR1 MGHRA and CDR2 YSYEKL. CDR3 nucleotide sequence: TGCGCCAGCAGCCAAGATGGGCAGGGCCATCAGCCCCAGCATTTT. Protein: CASSQDGQGHQPQHF.

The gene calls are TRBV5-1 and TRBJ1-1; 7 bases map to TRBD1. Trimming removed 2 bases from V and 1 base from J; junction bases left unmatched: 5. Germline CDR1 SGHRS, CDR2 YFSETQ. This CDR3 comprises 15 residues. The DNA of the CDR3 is TGCGCCAGCAGCTTTGGGTACAGGGGGAACACTGAAGCTTTCTTT. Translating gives CASSFGYRGNTEAFF.

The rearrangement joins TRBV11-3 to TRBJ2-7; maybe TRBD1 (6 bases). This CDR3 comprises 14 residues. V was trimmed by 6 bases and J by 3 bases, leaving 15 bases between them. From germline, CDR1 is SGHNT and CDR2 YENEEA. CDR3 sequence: CASSQQPTGYEQYF. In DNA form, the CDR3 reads TGTGCCAGCAGTCAACAACCGACAGGCTACGAGCAGTACTTC.

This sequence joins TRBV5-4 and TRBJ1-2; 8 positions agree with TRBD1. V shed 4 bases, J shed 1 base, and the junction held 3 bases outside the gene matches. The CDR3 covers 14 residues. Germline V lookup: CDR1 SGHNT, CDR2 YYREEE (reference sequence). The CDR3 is CASSLTGGNYGYTF. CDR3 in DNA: TGTGCCAGCAGCCTCACAGGGGGTAACTATGGCTACACCTTC.

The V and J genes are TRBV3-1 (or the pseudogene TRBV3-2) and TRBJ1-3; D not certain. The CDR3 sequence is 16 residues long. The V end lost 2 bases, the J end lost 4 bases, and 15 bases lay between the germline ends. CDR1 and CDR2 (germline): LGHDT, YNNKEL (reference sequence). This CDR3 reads CASSQKVSGGGNTIYF. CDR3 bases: TGTGCCAGCAGCCAAAAAGTGTCTGGCGGCGGAAACACCATATATTTT.

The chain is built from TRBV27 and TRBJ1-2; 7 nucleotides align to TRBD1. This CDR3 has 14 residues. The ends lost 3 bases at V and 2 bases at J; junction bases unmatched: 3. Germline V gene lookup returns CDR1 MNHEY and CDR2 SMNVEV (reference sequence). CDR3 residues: CASSLSRGNYGYTF. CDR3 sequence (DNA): TGTGCCAGCAGTTTGTCCAGGGGGAACTATGGCTACACCTTC.

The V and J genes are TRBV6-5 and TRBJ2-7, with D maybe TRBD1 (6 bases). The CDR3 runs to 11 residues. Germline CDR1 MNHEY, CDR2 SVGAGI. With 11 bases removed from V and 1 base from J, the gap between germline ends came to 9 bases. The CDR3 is CAAGESYEQYF. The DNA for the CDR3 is TGTGCCGCAGGGGAGTCCTACGAGCAGTACTTC.

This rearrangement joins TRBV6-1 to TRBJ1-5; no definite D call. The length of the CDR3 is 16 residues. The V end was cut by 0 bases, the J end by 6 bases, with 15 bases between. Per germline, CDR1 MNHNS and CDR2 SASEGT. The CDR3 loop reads CASSEAQTNLGQPQHF. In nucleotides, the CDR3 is TGTGCCAGCAGTGAAGCGCAGACAAACCTGGGTCAGCCCCAGCATTTT.

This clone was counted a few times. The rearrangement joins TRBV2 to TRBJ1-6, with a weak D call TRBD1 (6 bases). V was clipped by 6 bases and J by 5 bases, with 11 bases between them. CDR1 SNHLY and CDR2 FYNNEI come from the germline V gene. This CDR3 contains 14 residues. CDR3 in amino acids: CASRGQTNNSPLHF. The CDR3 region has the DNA TGTGCCAGCAGAGGACAGACTAATAATTCACCCCTCCACTTT.

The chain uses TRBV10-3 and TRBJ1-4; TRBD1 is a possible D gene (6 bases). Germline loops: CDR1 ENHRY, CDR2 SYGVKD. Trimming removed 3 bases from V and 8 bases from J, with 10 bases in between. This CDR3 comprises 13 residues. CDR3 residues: CAISDGGLEKLFF. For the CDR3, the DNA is TGTGCCATCAGTGATGGGGGCCTGGAAAAACTGTTTTTT.

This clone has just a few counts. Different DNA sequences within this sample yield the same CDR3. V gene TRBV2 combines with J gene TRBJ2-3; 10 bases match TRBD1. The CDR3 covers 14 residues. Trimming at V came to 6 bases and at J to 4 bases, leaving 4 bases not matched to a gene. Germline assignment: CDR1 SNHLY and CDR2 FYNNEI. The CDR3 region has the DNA TGTGCCAGCAGCCGGGACAGGGGTGCAGATACGCAGTATTTT. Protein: CASSRDRGADTQYF.

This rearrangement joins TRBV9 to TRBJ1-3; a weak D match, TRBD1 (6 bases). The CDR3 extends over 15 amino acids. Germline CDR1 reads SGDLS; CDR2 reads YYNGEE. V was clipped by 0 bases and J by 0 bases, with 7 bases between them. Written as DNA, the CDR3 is TGTGCCAGCAGCGTAGGAGGGGGCTCTGGAAACACCATATATTTT. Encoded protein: CASSVGGGSGNTIYF.

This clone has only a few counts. CDR3 loop: CASSRQDIGINEQFF. As DNA, the CDR3 is TGTGCCAGCAGTAGACAGGACATCGGAATAAATGAGCAGTTCTTC. This chain connects TRBV11-3 to TRBJ2-1, with D possibly matching TRBD1 (6 bases). CDR1 is SGHNT and CDR2 is YENEEA in the germline V gene. This CDR3 has 15 amino acids. Trimming stripped 6 bases from V and 7 bases from J, with 19 bases between.

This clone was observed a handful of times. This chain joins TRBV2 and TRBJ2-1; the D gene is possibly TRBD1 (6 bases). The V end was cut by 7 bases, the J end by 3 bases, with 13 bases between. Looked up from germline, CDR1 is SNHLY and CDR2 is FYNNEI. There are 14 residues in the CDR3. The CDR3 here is CASKVGHLYNEQFF. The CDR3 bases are TGTGCCAGCAAGGTGGGACACCTCTACAATGAGCAGTTCTTC.

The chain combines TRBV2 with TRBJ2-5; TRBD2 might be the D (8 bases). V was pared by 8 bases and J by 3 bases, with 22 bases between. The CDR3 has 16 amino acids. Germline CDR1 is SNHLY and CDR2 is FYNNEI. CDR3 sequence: CASRKHISGTEETQYF. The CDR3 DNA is TGTGCCAGCCGCAAGCACATTAGCGGGACAGAAGAGACCCAGTACTTC. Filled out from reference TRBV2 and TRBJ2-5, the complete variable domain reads EPEVTQTPSHQVTQMGQEVILRCVPISNHLYFYWYRQILGQKVEFLVSFYNNEISEKSEIFDDQFSVERPDGSNFTLKIRSTKLEDSAMYFCASRKHISGTEETQYFGPGTRLLVL.